The rows below give T cell receptor beta chains drawn from one sample of a study of cytomegalovirus exposure and HLA in healthy donors. TCRdb's table, derived via immunoSEQ multiplex PCR, lists solely in-frame clones and lacks some. The sample holds roughly 130,000 clones, around 80% seen once. The sequenced sample consisted of PBMCs. Receptor source: a man between 25 and 39 years old in good health and CMV-seronegative. Each CDR3 is given with its conserved first and last residue. The D gene is left open where the match is weak. Expanded clones get a size class; other rows say once, few or many, or leave the size out.

d_gene	abundance	j_gene	v_gene	CDR3aa	CDR3nt
TRBD1	-	TRBJ2-1	TRBV5-1	CASSSGQGALNEQFF	TGCGCCAGCAGCTCGGGACAGGGGGCATTAAATGAGCAGTTCTTC
-	-	TRBJ2-1	TRBV4-1	CASSYSNEQFF	TGCGCCAGCAGCTACAGCAATGAGCAGTTCTTC
-	-	TRBJ2-7	TRBV27	CASSLSVTGPEQYF	TGTGCCAGCAGTTTATCCGTGACAGGACCCGAGCAGTACTTC
TRBD2	-	TRBJ2-1	TRBV29-1	CSVTRDRRSGRALNEQFF	TGCAGCGTTACTCGGGACAGACGTAGCGGGAGGGCTCTCAATGAGCAGTTCTTC
TRBD2	-	TRBJ2-1	TRBV6-1	CASITFLAGNDEQFF	TGTGCCAGCATTACATTCCTAGCGGGAAATGATGAGCAGTTCTTC
TRBD1	-	TRBJ1-2	TRBV7-2	CASSSHNRGGYTF	TGTGCCAGCAGCTCACATAACAGGGGGGGCTACACCTTC
TRBD2	-	TRBJ2-1	TRBV11-3	CASSLLAGGYNEQFF	TGTGCCAGCAGCTTATTAGCGGGGGGTTACAATGAGCAGTTCTTC
TRBD1	-	TRBJ2-7	TRBV28	CASSSPRGPYEQYF	TGTGCCAGCAGTTCCCCCAGGGGGCCCTACGAGCAGTACTTC
TRBD1	-	TRBJ2-2	TRBV15	CATSRDTPGTANTGELFF	TGTGCCACCAGCAGAGATACCCCCGGGACAGCTAACACCGGGGAGCTGTTTTTT
TRBD2	-	TRBJ2-7	TRBV5-8	CASSAGTSGSDEQYF	TGTGCCAGCAGCGCCGGGACTAGCGGGAGCGACGAGCAGTACTTC
-	-	TRBJ1-1	TRBV5-1	CASSLVQGNTEAFF	TGCGCCAGCAGCTTGGTCCAGGGGAACACTGAAGCTTTCTTT
-	-	TRBJ1-5	TRBV28	CASRTGQRYNQPQHF	TGTGCCAGCAGAACTGGACAACGATACAATCAGCCCCAGCATTTT
TRBD1	-	TRBJ1-2	TRBV7-9	CASSGELGTVYYGYTF	TGTGCCAGCAGCGGAGAGCTCGGGACAGTGTACTATGGCTACACCTTC
TRBD2	-	TRBJ2-4	TRBV28	CASSFEAGDDKNIQYF	TGTGCCAGCAGTTTTGAGGCGGGGGATGACAAAAACATTCAGTACTTC
TRBD1	-	TRBJ2-7	TRBV5-1	CASSLVHRGRVDEQYF	TGCGCCAGCAGCTTGGTACACAGGGGGCGCGTCGACGAGCAGTACTTC
-	large	TRBJ2-3	TRBV13	CASSFFRGSRHTQYF	TGTGCCAGCAGCTTCTTCCGCGGTTCACGCCATACGCAGTATTTT
-	-	TRBJ2-2	TRBV6-4	CASSDGTNTGELFF	TGTGCCAGCAGTGACGGGACAAACACCGGGGAGCTGTTTTTT
-	-	TRBJ2-1	TRBV20-1	CSARDLDEQFF	TGCAGTGCTAGAGATCTTGATGAGCAGTTCTTC
TRBD2	-	TRBJ2-7	TRBV25-1	CASSKAGEPYEQYF	TGTGCCAGCAGTAAAGCGGGAGAGCCCTACGAGCAGTACTTC
TRBD1	-	TRBJ2-5	TRBV5-1	CASSLGKGQGGETQYF	TGCGCCAGCAGCTTGGGGAAAGGACAGGGGGGAGAGACCCAGTACTTC
-	-	TRBJ2-3	TRBV21-1	CASSKVGGGQNTQYF	TGTGCCAGCAGCAAAGTGGGGGGGGGTCAGAATACGCAGTATTTT
-	-	TRBJ1-5	TRBV28	CASSFENQPQHF	TGTGCCAGCAGTTTCGAGAATCAGCCCCAGCATTTT
TRBD2	-	TRBJ2-7	TRBV10-3	CAISGTSGHEQYF	TGTGCCATCAGCGGGACTAGCGGGCACGAGCAGTACTTC
TRBD1	-	TRBJ2-5	TRBV5-1	CASSWGTAYQETQYF	TGCGCCAGCAGCTGGGGGACAGCCTACCAAGAGACCCAGTACTTC
TRBD1	-	TRBJ2-5	TRBV29-1	CSVEGGQGAETQYF	TGCAGCGTTGAAGGGGGACAGGGGGCGGAGACCCAGTACTTC
-	-	TRBJ1-2	TRBV27	CASSSTGGNYGYTF	TGTGCCAGCAGTTCCACAGGTGGTAACTATGGCTACACCTTC
TRBD2	few	TRBJ2-1	TRBV13	CASSIGLAGGPSYNEQFF	TGTGCCAGCAGCATAGGACTAGCGGGAGGGCCTTCCTACAATGAGCAGTTCTTC
-	-	TRBJ2-7	TRBV6-5	CASSYFRGNPYEQYF	TGTGCCAGCAGTTATTTTAGGGGGAACCCCTACGAGCAGTACTTC
-	many	TRBJ1-1	TRBV5-4	CASTSGMNTEAFF	TGTGCCAGCACCTCAGGGATGAACACTGAAGCTTTCTTT
-	-	TRBJ1-1	TRBV6-1	CASSPDLNTEAFF	TGTGCCAGCAGCCCGGACTTGAACACTGAAGCTTTCTTT
-	-	TRBJ2-1	TRBV27	CASGGGHEQFF	TGTGCCAGCGGGGGAGGACATGAGCAGTTCTTC
-	-	TRBJ2-1	TRBV10-3	CAISEAGGYNEQFF	TGTGCCATCAGTGAGGCAGGGGGGTACAATGAGCAGTTCTTC
TRBD1	-	TRBJ2-7	TRBV9	CASSATGALVLDEQYF	TGTGCCAGCAGCGCTACAGGGGCCCTCGTGTTGGACGAGCAGTACTTC
TRBD1	-	TRBJ2-7	TRBV27	CASSWGQGSYEQYF	TGTGCCAGCAGTTGGGGACAGGGTTCCTACGAGCAGTACTTC
-	-	TRBJ1-1	TRBV2	CASSDLGGGEDTEAFF	TGTGCCAGCAGTGACCTGGGGGGTGGCGAGGACACTGAAGCTTTCTTT
TRBD2	-	TRBJ2-1	TRBV7-2	CASSPRTSEYNEQFF	TGTGCCAGCAGCCCCCGGACTAGCGAATACAATGAGCAGTTCTTC
-	-	TRBJ2-3	TRBV6-1	CASILRSGTDTQYF	TGTGCCAGCATCCTACGGAGCGGCACAGATACGCAGTATTTT
-	-	TRBJ2-3	TRBV7-2	CASSLAPGGSYTQYF	TGTGCCAGCAGCTTAGCGCCCGGGGGTTCGTATACGCAGTATTTT
-	-	TRBJ2-6	TRBV6-5	CASSYQLSGANVLTF	TGTGCCAGCAGTTATCAACTCTCTGGGGCCAACGTCCTGACTTTC
TRBD1	-	TRBJ1-3	TRBV27	CASSSLDRGSGNTIYF	TGTGCCAGCAGCTCTCTTGACAGGGGGTCTGGAAACACCATATATTTT
-	-	TRBJ2-5	TRBV27	CATRDRNPQETQYF	TGTGCCACCCGAGACAGGAACCCTCAAGAGACCCAGTACTTC
-	-	TRBJ2-7	TRBV7-2	CASSLTGVAYEQYF	TGTGCCAGCAGCTTAACCGGGGTGGCCTACGAGCAGTACTTC
TRBD2	-	TRBJ2-1	TRBV7-3	CASSLNSGSAFNEQFF	TGTGCCAGCAGCCTGAATAGCGGGAGCGCTTTCAATGAGCAGTTCTTC
TRBD2	-	TRBJ2-1	TRBV6-5	CASSYRTSGSTDEQFF	TGTGCCAGCAGTTACCGGACTAGCGGGAGCACGGATGAGCAGTTCTTC
-	-	TRBJ2-7	TRBV29-1	CSVETGVYEQYF	TGCAGCGTTGAGACAGGAGTCTACGAGCAGTACTTC
TRBD1	-	TRBJ2-5	TRBV11-3	CASSPPGTGGQGTQYF	TGTGCCAGCAGCCCCCCCGGGACAGGGGGACAAGGGACCCAGTACTTC